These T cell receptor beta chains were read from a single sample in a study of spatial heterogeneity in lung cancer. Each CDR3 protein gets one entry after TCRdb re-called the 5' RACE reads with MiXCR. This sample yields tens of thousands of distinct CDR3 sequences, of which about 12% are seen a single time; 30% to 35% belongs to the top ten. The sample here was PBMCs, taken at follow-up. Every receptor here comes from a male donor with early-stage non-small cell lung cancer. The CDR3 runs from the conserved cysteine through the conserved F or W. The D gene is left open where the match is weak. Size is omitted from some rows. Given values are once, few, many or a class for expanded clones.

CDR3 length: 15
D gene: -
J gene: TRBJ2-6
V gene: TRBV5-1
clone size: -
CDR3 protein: CASSLTSSGANVLTF
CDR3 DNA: TGCGCCAGCAGCTTGACTAGCTCTGGGGCCAACGTCCTGACTTTC

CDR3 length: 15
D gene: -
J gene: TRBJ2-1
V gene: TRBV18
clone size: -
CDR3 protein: CASSPQAGPWYEQFF
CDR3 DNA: TGTGCCAGCTCACCACAGGCAGGGCCCTGGTATGAGCAGTTCTTC

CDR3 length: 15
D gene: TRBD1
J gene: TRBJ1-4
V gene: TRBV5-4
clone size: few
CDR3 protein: CASSWDRGTNEKLFF
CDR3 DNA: TGTGCCAGCAGCTGGGACAGGGGAACTAATGAAAAACTGTTTTTT

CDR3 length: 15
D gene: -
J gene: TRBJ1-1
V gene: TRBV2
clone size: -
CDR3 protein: CASSAPAGVETEAFF
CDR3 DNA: TGTGCCAGCAGTGCACCAGCGGGGGTGGAAACTGAAGCTTTCTTT

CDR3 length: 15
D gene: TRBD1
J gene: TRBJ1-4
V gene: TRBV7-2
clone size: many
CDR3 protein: CASSTYRGPNEKLFF
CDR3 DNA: TGTGCCAGCAGCACATACAGGGGCCCTAATGAAAAACTGTTTTTT

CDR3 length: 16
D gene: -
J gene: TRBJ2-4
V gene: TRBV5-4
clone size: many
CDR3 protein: CASSSDATLAKNIQYF
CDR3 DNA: TGTGCCAGCAGTTCGGACGCCACACTAGCCAAAAACATTCAGTACTTC

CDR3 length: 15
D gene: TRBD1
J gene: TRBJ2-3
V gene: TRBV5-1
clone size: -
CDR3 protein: CASSSGTGEGDTQYF
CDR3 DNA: TGCGCCAGCAGCTCCGGGACAGGGGAGGGAGATACGCAGTATTTT

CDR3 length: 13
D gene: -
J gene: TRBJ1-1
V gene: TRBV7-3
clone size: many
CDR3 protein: CASSSDSNTEAFF
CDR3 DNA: TGTGCCAGCAGCTCGGACAGTAACACTGAAGCTTTCTTT

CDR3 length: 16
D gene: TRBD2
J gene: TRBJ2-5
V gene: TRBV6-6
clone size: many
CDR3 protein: CASSPRGLAGQETQYF
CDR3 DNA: TGTGCCAGCAGTCCCAGGGGACTAGCGGGCCAAGAGACCCAGTACTTC

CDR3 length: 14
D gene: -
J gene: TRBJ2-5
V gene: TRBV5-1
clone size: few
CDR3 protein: CASSLAGAQETQYF
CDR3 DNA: TGCGCCAGCAGCTTGGCGGGAGCCCAAGAGACCCAGTACTTC

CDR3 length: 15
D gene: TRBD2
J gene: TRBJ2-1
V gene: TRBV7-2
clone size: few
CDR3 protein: CASSPRTSGTPEQFF
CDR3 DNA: TGTGCCAGCAGCCCCCGGACTAGCGGGACTCCTGAGCAGTTCTTC

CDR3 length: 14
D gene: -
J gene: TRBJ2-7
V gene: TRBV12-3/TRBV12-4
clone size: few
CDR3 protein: CASSPNRQAYEQYF
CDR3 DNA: TGTGCCAGCAGCCCCAACCGACAGGCCTACGAGCAGTACTTC

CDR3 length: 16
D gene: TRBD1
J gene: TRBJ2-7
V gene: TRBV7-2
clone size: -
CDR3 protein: CASSLASGTGGYEQYF
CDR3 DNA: TGTGCCAGCAGCTTAGCCTCCGGGACAGGGGGTTACGAGCAGTACTTC

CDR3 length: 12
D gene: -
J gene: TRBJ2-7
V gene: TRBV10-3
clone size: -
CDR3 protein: CAIARASYEQYF
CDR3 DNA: TGTGCCATCGCCAGGGCCTCCTACGAGCAGTACTTC

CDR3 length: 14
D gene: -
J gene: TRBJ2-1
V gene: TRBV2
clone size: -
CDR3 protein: CASSEQRARNEQFF
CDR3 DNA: TGTGCCAGCAGTGAGCAGAGAGCTCGGAATGAGCAGTTCTTC

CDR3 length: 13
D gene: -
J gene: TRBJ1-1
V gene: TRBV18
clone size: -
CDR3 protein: CASSHDKNTEAFF
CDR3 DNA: TGTGCCAGCTCTCACGACAAGAACACTGAAGCTTTCTTT

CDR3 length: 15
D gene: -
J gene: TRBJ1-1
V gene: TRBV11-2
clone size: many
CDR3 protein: CASSPRARANTEAFF
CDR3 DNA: TGTGCCAGCAGCCCCCGGGCCAGGGCCAACACTGAAGCTTTCTTT

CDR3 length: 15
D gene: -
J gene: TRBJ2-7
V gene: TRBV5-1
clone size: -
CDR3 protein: CASSLVWQSSYEQYF
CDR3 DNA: TGCGCCAGCAGCTTGGTCTGGCAAAGCTCCTACGAGCAGTACTTC

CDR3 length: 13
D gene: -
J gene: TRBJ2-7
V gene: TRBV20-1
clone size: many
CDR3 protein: CSATRSSSYEQYF
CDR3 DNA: TGCAGTGCAACCCGGTCGTCCTCCTACGAGCAGTACTTC

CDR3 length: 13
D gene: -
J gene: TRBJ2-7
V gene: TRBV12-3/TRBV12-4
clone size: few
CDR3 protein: CASSSPPGYEQYF
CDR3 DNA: TGTGCCAGCAGTTCCCCCCCGGGCTACGAGCAGTACTTC

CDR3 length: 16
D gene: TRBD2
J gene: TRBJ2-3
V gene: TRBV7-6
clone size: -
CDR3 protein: CASSFGAAGLGDTQYF
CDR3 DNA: TGTGCCAGCAGCTTCGGGGCAGCGGGACTTGGGGATACGCAGTATTTT

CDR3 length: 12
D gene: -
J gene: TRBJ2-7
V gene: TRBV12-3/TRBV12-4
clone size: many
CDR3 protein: CASKTGQSEQYF
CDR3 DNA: TGTGCCAGCAAAACTGGACAGTCCGAGCAGTACTTC

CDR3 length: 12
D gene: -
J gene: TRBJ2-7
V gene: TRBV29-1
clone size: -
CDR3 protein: CSVVAGSYEQYF
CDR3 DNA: TGCAGCGTTGTGGCAGGGTCCTACGAGCAGTACTTC

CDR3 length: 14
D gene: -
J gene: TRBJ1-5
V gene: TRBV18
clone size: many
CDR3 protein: CASSQGWGNQPQHF
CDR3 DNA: TGTGCCAGCTCCCAGGGTTGGGGAAATCAGCCCCAGCATTTT

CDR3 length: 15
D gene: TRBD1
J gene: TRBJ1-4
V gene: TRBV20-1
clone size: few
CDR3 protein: CSASLDRARKEKLFF
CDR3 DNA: TGCAGTGCTAGTCTGGACAGGGCGAGGAAGGAAAAACTGTTTTTT

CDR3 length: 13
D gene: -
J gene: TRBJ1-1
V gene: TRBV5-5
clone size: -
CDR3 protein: CASRLTLGDKAFF
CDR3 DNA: TGTGCCAGCAGACTAACTTTGGGGGACAAAGCTTTCTTT

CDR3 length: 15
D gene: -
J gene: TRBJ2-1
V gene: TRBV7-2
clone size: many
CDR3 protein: CASSLDWGPYNEQFF
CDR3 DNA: TGTGCCAGCAGCTTAGATTGGGGTCCCTACAATGAGCAGTTCTTC

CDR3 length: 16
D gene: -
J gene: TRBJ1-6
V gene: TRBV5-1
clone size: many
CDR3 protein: CASSLAPSTDNSPLHF
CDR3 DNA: TGCGCCAGCAGCTTGGCCCCATCTACAGACAATTCACCCCTCCACTTT

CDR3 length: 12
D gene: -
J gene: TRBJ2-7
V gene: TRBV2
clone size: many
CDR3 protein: CASSVRAYEQYF
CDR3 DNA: TGTGCCAGCAGTGTTCGGGCCTACGAGCAGTACTTC

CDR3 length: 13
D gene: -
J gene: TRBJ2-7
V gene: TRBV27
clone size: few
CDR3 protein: CASNSARIYEQYF
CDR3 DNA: TGTGCCAGCAACTCAGCCCGTATCTACGAGCAGTACTTC

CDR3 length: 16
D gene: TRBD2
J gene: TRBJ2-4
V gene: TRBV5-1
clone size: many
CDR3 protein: CASSILGTSGQNIQYF
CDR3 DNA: TGCGCCAGCAGCATTCTCGGGACTAGCGGCCAAAACATTCAGTACTTC

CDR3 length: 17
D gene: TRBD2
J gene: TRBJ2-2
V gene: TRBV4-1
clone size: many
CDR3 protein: CASSQGLVAGRTGELFF
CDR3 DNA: TGCGCCAGCAGCCAAGGCCTAGTAGCGGGGCGAACCGGGGAGCTGTTTTTT

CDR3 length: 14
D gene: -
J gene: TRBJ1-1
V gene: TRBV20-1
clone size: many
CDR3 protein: CSAKGWRTPTEAFF
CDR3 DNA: TGCAGTGCCAAGGGCTGGCGGACCCCCACTGAAGCTTTCTTT

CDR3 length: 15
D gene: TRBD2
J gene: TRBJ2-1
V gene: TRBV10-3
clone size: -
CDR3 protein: CAISGGTSGREEQFF
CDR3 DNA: TGTGCCATCAGTGGGGGGACTAGCGGGAGAGAAGAGCAGTTCTTC

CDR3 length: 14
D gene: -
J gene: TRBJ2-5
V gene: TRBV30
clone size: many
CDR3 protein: CAWSLDVPKETQYF
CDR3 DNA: TGTGCCTGGAGCTTGGATGTCCCGAAAGAGACCCAGTACTTC

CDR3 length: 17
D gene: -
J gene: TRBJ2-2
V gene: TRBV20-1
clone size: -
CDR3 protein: CSARDPGRGWNTGELFF
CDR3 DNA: TGCAGTGCTAGAGATCCCGGCAGGGGCTGGAACACCGGGGAGCTGTTTTTT

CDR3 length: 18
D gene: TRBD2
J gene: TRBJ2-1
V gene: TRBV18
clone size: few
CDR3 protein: CASSPQGTSRRGVNEQFF
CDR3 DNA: TGTGCCAGCTCACCCCAAGGCACCAGTAGGCGGGGGGTTAATGAGCAGTTCTTC

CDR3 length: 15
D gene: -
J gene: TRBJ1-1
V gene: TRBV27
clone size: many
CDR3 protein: CASSHLGSLNTEAFF
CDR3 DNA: TGTGCCAGCAGTCATCTGGGAAGCCTGAACACTGAAGCTTTCTTT

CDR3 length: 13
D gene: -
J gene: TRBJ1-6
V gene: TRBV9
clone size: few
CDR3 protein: CASSVGENSPLHF
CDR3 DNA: TGTGCCAGCAGCGTAGGGGAGAACTCACCCCTCCACTTT

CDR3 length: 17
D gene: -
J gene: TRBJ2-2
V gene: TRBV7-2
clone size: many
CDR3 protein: CASSATGLQKRTGELFF
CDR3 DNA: TGTGCCAGCAGCGCCACCGGGCTACAGAAGAGAACCGGGGAGCTGTTTTTT

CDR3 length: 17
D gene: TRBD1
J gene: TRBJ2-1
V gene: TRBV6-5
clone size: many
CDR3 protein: CASSYDSTGGSLDEQFF
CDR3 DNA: TGTGCCAGCAGTTACGATTCGACAGGGGGCTCTTTGGATGAGCAGTTCTTC

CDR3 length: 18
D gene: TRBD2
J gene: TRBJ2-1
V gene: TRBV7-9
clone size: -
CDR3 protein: CASSLDWGAGRSHNEQFF
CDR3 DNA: TGTGCCAGCAGCTTAGATTGGGGCGCCGGGAGGAGCCACAATGAGCAGTTCTTC

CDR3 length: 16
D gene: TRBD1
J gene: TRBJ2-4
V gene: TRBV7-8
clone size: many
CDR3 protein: CASSLGQGVVKNIQYF
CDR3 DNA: TGTGCCAGCAGCTTAGGACAGGGGGTGGTCAAAAACATTCAGTACTTC

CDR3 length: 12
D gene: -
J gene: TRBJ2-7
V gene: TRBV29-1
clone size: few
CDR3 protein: CSVGTYSYEQYF
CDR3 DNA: TGCAGCGTGGGGACATACTCCTACGAGCAGTACTTC

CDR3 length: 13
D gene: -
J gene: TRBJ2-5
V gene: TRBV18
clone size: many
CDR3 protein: CASSPGVQETQYF
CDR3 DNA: TGTGCCAGCTCACCGGGGGTCCAAGAGACCCAGTACTTC

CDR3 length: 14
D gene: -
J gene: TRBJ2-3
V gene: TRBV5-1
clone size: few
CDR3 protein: CASSEGQRTDTQYF
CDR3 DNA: TGCGCCAGCAGCGAGGGACAACGCACAGATACGCAGTATTTT

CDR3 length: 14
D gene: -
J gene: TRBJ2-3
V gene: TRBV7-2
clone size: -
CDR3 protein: CASRLIGPTDTQYF
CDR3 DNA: TGTGCCAGCAGATTAATAGGGCCCACAGATACGCAGTATTTT

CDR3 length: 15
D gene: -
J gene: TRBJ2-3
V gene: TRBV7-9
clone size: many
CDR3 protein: CASSPWTRGTDTQYF
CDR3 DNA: TGTGCCAGCAGCCCGTGGACAAGGGGAACAGATACGCAGTATTTT

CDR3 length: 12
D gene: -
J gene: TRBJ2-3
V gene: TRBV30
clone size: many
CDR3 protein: CAWSSTGDTQYF
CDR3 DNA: TGTGCCTGGAGCTCCACCGGGGATACGCAGTATTTT

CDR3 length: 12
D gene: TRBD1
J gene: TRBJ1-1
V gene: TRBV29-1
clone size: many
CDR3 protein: CSVETGDTEAFF
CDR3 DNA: TGCAGCGTTGAAACAGGGGACACTGAAGCTTTCTTT

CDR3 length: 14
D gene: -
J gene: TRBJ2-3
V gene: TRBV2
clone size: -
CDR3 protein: CASMRERGSDTQYF
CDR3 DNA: TGTGCCAGCATGCGCGAGAGAGGGTCAGATACGCAGTATTTT

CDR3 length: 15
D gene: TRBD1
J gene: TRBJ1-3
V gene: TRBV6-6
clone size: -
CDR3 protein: CASRNTGGPGNTIYF
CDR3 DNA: TGTGCCAGCAGGAACACAGGGGGTCCGGGAAACACCATATATTTT

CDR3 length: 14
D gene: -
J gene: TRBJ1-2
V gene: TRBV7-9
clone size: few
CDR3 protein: CASSLSRAPYGYTF
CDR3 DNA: TGTGCCAGCAGCTTAAGCAGGGCTCCCTATGGCTACACCTTC

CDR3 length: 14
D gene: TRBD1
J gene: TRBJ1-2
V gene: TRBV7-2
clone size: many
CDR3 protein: CASSQRDSIYGYTF
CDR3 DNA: TGTGCCAGCAGCCAGCGGGACAGTATTTATGGCTACACCTTC

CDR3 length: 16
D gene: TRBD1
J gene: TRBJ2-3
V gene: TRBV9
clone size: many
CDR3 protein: CASSVSGTGRTDTQYF
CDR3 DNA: TGTGCCAGCAGCGTATCCGGGACAGGTCGCACAGATACGCAGTATTTT

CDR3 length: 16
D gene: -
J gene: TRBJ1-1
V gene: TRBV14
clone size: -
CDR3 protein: CASSPGDKVITTEAFF
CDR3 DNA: TGTGCCAGCAGCCCTGGGGATAAGGTGATTACCACTGAAGCTTTCTTT

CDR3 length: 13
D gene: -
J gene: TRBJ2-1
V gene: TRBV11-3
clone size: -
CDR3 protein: CASSPGQTNEQFF
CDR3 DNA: TGTGCCAGCAGCCCAGGACAGACGAATGAGCAGTTCTTC

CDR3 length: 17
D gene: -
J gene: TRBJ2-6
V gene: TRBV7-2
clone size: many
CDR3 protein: CASSSSGSMAGANVLTF
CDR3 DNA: TGTGCCAGCAGCTCCTCAGGGAGTATGGCTGGGGCCAACGTCCTGACTTTC

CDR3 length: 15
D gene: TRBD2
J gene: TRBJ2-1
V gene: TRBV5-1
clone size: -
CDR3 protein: CASSLVSSGNNEQFF
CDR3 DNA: TGCGCCAGCAGCTTGGTTTCTAGCGGGAACAATGAGCAGTTCTTC

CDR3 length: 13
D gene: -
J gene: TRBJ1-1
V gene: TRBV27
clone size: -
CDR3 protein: CASSPSRWTEAFF
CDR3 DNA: TGTGCCAGCAGCCCAAGCAGGTGGACTGAAGCTTTCTTT